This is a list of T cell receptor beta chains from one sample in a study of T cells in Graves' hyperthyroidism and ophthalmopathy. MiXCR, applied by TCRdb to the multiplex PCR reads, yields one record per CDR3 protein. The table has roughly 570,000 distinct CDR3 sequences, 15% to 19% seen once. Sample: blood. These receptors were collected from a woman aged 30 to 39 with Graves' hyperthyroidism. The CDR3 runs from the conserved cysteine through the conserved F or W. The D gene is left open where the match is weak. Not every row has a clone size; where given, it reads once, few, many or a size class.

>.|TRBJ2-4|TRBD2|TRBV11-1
CASSSGGTSGRQNIQYF
TGTGCCAGCAGCTCCGGGGGGACTAGCGGGAGGCAAAACATTCAGTACTTC
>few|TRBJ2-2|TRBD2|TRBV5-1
CASSFGLAGGTSGELFF
TGCGCCAGCAGCTTTGGACTAGCGGGAGGGACAAGCGGGGAGCTGTTTTTT
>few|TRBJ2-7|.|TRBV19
CASSLGFGVSYEQYF
TGTGCCAGTAGTTTAGGTTTCGGCGTCTCCTACGAGCAGTACTTC
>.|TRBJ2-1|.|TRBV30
CAWSEDRGAEQFF
TGTGCCTGGAGTGAGGATCGGGGAGCTGAGCAGTTCTTC
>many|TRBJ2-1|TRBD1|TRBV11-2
CASSLGQGNYNEQFF
TGTGCCAGCAGCCTAGGACAGGGGAACTACAATGAGCAGTTCTTC
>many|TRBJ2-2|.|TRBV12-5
CASGRRQVNTGELFF
TGTGCTAGTGGTCGTAGGCAAGTGAACACCGGGGAGCTGTTTTTT
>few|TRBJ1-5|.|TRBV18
CASTTGSVGSNQPQHF
TGTGCCAGCACCACAGGGAGTGTAGGAAGCAATCAGCCCCAGCATTTT
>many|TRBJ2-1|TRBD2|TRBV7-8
CASTAGGSYNEQFF
TGTGCCAGCACCGCCGGGGGGTCCTACAATGAGCAGTTCTTC
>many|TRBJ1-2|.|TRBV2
CASVNIQGDYGYTF
TGTGCCAGCGTAAATATACAGGGTGATTATGGCTACACCTTC
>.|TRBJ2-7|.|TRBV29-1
CSVDAPGTESYEQYF
TGCAGCGTTGACGCCCCCGGGACCGAATCCTACGAGCAGTACTTC
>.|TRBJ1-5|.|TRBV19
CASRSLAGTSNQPQHF
TGTGCCAGTAGGTCTTTGGCAGGGACCTCTAATCAGCCCCAGCATTTT
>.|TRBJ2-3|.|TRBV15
CATSTTLVDSRLGTDTQYF
TGTGCCACCAGTACCACACTGGTGGACTCCCGTTTAGGCACAGATACGCAGTATTTT
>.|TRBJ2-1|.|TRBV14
CASSQLVGGGHWMNEQFF
TGTGCCAGCAGCCAACTAGTAGGGGGAGGGCACTGGATGAATGAGCAGTTCTTC
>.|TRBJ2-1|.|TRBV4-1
CASSPTPLARTHNEQFF
TGCGCCAGCAGCCCGACTCCTCTGGCGAGAACACACAATGAGCAGTTCTTC
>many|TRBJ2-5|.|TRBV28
CASSSDLMGTPQETQYF
TGTGCCAGCAGTTCAGACCTAATGGGGACACCCCAAGAGACCCAGTACTTC
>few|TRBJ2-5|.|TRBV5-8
CASSFLATETQYF
TGTGCCAGCAGCTTCCTAGCCACAGAGACCCAGTACTTC
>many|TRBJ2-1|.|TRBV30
CAWGVNSYNEQFF
TGTGCCTGGGGAGTGAACTCCTACAATGAGCAGTTCTTC
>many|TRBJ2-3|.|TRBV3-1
CASSSGPSDTDTQYF
TGTGCCAGCAGCAGTGGCCCTAGCGACACAGATACGCAGTATTTT
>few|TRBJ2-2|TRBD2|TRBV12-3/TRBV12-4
CASSSTLAGHTGELFF
TGTGCCAGCAGTTCGACTCTAGCGGGACACACCGGGGAGCTGTTTTTT
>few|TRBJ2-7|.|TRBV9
CASSAAELNEQYF
TGTGCCAGCAGCGCCGCCGAGCTAAACGAGCAGTACTTC
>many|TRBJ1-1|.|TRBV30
CAWSGISGGVNTEAFF
TGTGCCTGGAGTGGGATCAGTGGGGGGGTGAACACTGAAGCTTTCTTT
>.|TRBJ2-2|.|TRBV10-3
CAISERESSTGELFF
TGTGCCATCAGTGAGCGGGAGAGCTCAACCGGGGAGCTGTTTTTT
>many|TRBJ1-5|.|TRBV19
CASSIDSFNQPQHF
TGTGCCAGTAGTATAGACAGTTTCAATCAGCCCCAGCATTTT
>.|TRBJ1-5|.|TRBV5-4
CASSLQQRTQSNQPQHF
TGTGCCAGCAGCTTACAACAAAGAACACAGAGCAATCAGCCCCAGCATTTT
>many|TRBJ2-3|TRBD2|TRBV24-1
CATSDPAGNTDTQYF
TGTGCCACCAGTGATCCAGCGGGAAACACAGATACGCAGTATTTT
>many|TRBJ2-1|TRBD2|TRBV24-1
CATSRGGLAGGGDNEQFF
TGTGCCACCAGTCGTGGGGGGCTAGCGGGAGGAGGTGACAATGAGCAGTTCTTC
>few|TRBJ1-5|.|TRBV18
CASSPSGDTSNQPQHF
TGTGCCAGCTCACCATCGGGGGACACGAGCAATCAGCCCCAGCATTTT
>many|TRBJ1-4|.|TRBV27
CASSSDSPAADEKLFF
TGTGCCAGCAGTTCAGACAGCCCGGCGGCCGACGAAAAACTGTTTTTT
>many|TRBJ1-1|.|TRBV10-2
CASSAETVRWMNTEAFF
TGCGCCAGCAGCGCGGAGACAGTTAGGTGGATGAACACTGAAGCTTTCTTT
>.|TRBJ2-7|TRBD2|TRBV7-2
CASSVSGVSYEQYF
TGTGCCAGCAGCGTTAGCGGGGTTTCCTACGAGCAGTACTTC
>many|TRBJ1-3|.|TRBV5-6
CASSLVYGQGNTIYF
TGTGCCAGCAGCTTGGTTTATGGGCAGGGAAACACCATATATTTT
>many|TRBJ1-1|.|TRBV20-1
CSARDYREVMNTEAFF
TGCAGTGCTAGAGATTACAGGGAGGTCATGAACACTGAAGCTTTCTTT
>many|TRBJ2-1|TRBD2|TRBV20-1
CSAILAGDNEQFF
TGCAGTGCTATTCTAGCGGGAGATAATGAGCAGTTCTTC
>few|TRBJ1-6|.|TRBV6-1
CASRTTTVYNSPLHF
TGTGCCAGCAGAACAACGACAGTTTATAATTCACCCCTCCACTTT
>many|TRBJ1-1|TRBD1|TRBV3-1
CASSQELGQGAEAFF
TGTGCCAGCAGCCAAGAACTGGGGCAGGGGGCTGAAGCTTTCTTT